This T cell receptor (beta chain) stems from a study of blood T cell repertoires in COVID-19. Study details: Sites across the United States, Italy and Spain contributed samples from acute and convalescent COVID-19. PBMCs, B-cell-depleted T cells, or T cells were the source of the cDNA or gDNA that made up the material.

V lost 6 bases, J lost 0 bases, and 15 bases lay in between. Germline-derived CDR1 and CDR2 are MDHEN and SYDVKM. The CDR3 contains 16 residues. Authors' analysis steps: Estimates of nucleated cell counts were drawn from the amplification of reference gene primers. TCRdb keeps only in-frame clones here, not all; method: immunoSEQ multiplex PCR. From that table come the V and J calls and clone size; the DNA was used to work out D and trimming. The sample shows 250,000 or so clones, roughly nine tenths of them seen only once. This TCR was sampled from a man in his fifties or sixties with acute or convalescent COVID-19. The chain links TRBV28 to TRBJ2-1, with D tentatively TRBD2 (6 bases). Material for sequencing was peripheral blood. The CDR3 region has the DNA TGTGCCAGCAGCCCCATGGGACTCTTCTCCTACAATGAGCAGTTCTTC. It translates to CASSPMGLFSYNEQFF.